Shown below are 7 T cell receptor beta chains from a single sample sequenced in a study of blood T cell repertoires in COVID-19. The assay was immunoSEQ multiplex PCR, and TCRdb's table has in-frame clones only and misses some. The repertoire holds hundreds of thousands of clones, roughly 80% seen once, with 7.5% in the top ten. Specimen: peripheral blood. Every receptor here comes from a woman aged 80 or older with COVID-19, enrolled during active disease.

The gene calls are TRBV28 and TRBJ2-4, with 9 bases fitting TRBD1. The CDR3 extends over 14 amino acids. CDR1 and CDR2 (germline): MDHEN, SYDVKM. V was clipped by 5 bases and J by 7 bases; unmatched bases: 6. For the CDR3, the DNA is TGTGCCAGCAGTCCGACAGGGGGTTGGAACATTCAGTACTTC. Its protein is CASSPTGGWNIQYF.

The chain has TRBV6-5 and TRBJ1-5, with TRBD1 identical over 7 bases. Unmatched junction bases numbered 3, after V lost 0 bases and J lost 4 bases. This CDR3 spans 15 amino acids. Germline values: CDR1 MNHEY, CDR2 SVGAGI. The DNA for the CDR3 is TGTGCCAGCAGTTACTCACGACAGGGAAATCAGCCCCAGCATTTT. The encoded protein is CASSYSRQGNQPQHF.

J is TRBJ1-2 and V is TRBV5-6; D perhaps matches TRBD1 (5 bases). Trimming removed 0 bases at V and 3 bases at J, with 12 bases between. Per germline, CDR1 SGHDT and CDR2 YYEEEE. CDR3 size: 15 residues. CDR3 sequence (DNA): TGTGCCAGCAGCTTGGAGACAGTTCTTCACTATGGCTACACCTTC. It encodes CASSLETVLHYGYTF.

The rearrangement uses TRBV6-1 and TRBJ2-3; 8 positions match TRBD2. The J segment lost 6 bases and the V segment lost 3 bases, leaving 5 bases of the junction unmatched. This CDR3 region has 14 residues. Germline lookup yields CDR1 MNHNS and CDR2 SASEGT. The CDR3, as DNA: TGTGCCAGCAGTGATCAGAGCGGGGGCGATACGCAGTATTTT. As protein: CASSDQSGGDTQYF.

The chain recombines TRBV7-2 with TRBJ1-1, with D tentatively TRBD1 (6 bases). The germline gives CDR1 SGHTA, CDR2 FQGNSA. Trimming took off 5 bases at V and 7 bases at J, with 17 bases between the two ends. The CDR3 length is 14 residues. The CDR3 nucleotides read TGTGCCAGCAGCACCAAACGGGACACCGATGAAGCTTTCTTT. Its translation is CASSTKRDTDEAFF.

CDR3 nucleotides: TGTGCCAGCAGCTTAGGGACAGGCTGGAACACTGAAGCTTTCTTT. It translates to CASSLGTGWNTEAFF. J is TRBJ1-1 and V is TRBV11-3; 7 bases line up with TRBD1. Germline CDR1 is SGHNT and CDR2 is YENEEA. This CDR3 has 15 residues. The trim removed 1 base at V and 1 base at J, leaving 3 bases unmatched.

V usage is TRBV4-2 and J usage is TRBJ1-5; D gene unclear. V was cut by 0 bases and J by 0 bases, with 9 bases left in between. The germline V gene encodes CDR1 LGHNA and CDR2 YNFKEQ. The CDR3 spans 16 residues. This CDR3 is CASSQEKQVSNQPQHF. In DNA form, the CDR3 reads TGTGCCAGCAGCCAAGAGAAGCAGGTTAGCAATCAGCCCCAGCATTTT.